The rows below give T cell receptor beta chains drawn from one sample of a study of shared clonotypes between healthy human individuals. TCRdb's copy holds only in-frame clones and misses some; the assay was immunoSEQ multiplex PCR. The sample carries under 2,500,000 clones, 90% to 96% recorded once. Sequencing was done on a sample of naive CD4+ T cells sorted from blood. The origin of the receptors is a man aged 18 to 30 in good health. CDR3s leave out the opening cysteine and the closing phenylalanine or tryptophan.

>TRBJ2-1|TRBV7-2|13
ASSLAVRSYNEQF
>TRBJ1-1|TRBV5-1|13
ASSLDGRANTEAF
>TRBJ2-1|TRBV19|16
ASSSPGGTSGRINEQF
>TRBJ1-1|TRBV10-1|11
ASSPLMNTEAF
>TRBJ2-7|TRBV6-5|13
ASSYSRDPTYEQY
>TRBJ2-7|TRBV28|13
ASSLGDRASYEQY
>TRBJ1-1|TRBV27|11
ASSSRGRTEAF
>TRBJ2-7|TRBV19|12
ASSFRTSFYEQY
>TRBJ1-1|TRBV28|8
ASSSTWTG
>TRBJ1-6|TRBV10-3|12
AISESSENSPLH
>TRBJ2-6|TRBV6-5|13
ASSYSVTGANVLT